Shown below are 6 T cell receptor beta chains from a single sample sequenced in a study of breast tumors, draining lymph nodes, adjacent tissues. Breast cancer patients provided tissue from their axillary draining lymph nodes. Via MiXCR, TCRdb re-called the multiplex PCR reads, giving one row per CDR3 protein. This sample has some 130,000 distinct CDR3 sequences, with 20% to 25% found just once. Material: axillary lymph node tissue. The source is a female donor with breast cancer. Some clones in this sample may be carry-over from other donors' samples.

There are many counts of this clonotype. J is TRBJ2-2 and V is TRBV6-5; 9 nucleotides align to TRBD1. Per the germline V gene, CDR1 is MNHEY and CDR2 is SVGAGI. This CDR3 is built from 14 residues. J was trimmed by 4 bases and V by 6 bases; bases with no gene match: 3. CDR3 sequence reads: CASRTGGSTGELFF. CDR3 nucleotide sequence: TGTGCCAGCAGAACAGGGGGCAGCACCGGGGAGCTGTTTTTT.

This clonotype was counted many times. V and J are TRBV4-1 and TRBJ2-1; 10 bases match TRBD1. The CDR3 has 16 residues. V gave up 1 base and J gave up 7 bases; unmatched junction bases: 7. Germline V lookup: CDR1 MGHRA, CDR2 YSYEKL. CDR3 in DNA: TGCGCCAGCAGCCAAGGCCGGGGACAGGGGAGGAATGAGCAGTTCTTC. Amino acids: CASSQGRGQGRNEQFF.

With regard to this clonotype: One end of the junction fails to match germline, which may point to a read error. V is TRBV20-1 and J is TRBJ2-3; D not resolved. The CDR3 contains 12 residues. Germline V gene lookup returns CDR1 DFQATT and CDR2 SNEGSKA (reference sequence). The CDR3 DNA reads TGCAGTGCTAGAATCGGCGCAGATATGCAGTATTTT. Translating gives CSARIGADMQYF.

This clonotype was seen more than once but under ten times. This could be a read error, since a much larger clone is one nucleotide away. The chain uses TRBV10-3 and TRBJ2-1; D may be TRBD1 (6 bases). Trimming shortened V by 4 bases and J by 9 bases, and 16 bases separated the two germline ends. The CDR3 totals 14 residues. The germline V gene encodes CDR1 ENHRY and CDR2 SYGVKD. CDR3 coding DNA: TGTGCCATCAGTGGACGGGACATTGGGAGTGAGCAGTTCTTC. It encodes CAISGRDIGSEQFF.

Points on this clonotype: A read error may explain this, as a much larger clone is one base away. The chain is built from TRBV28 and TRBJ2-7; D possibly corresponds to TRBD2 (6 bases). CDR3 length equals 13 residues. Trimming took 5 bases from V and 5 from J, leaving 13 bases between them. Per the germline V gene, CDR1 is MDHEN and CDR2 is SYDVKM. The CDR3 DNA is TGTGCCAGCAGTGGGGGGATTGGCCACGAGCAGTACTTC. As protein: CASSGGIGHEQYF.

This clonotype was recorded many times. The rearrangement joins TRBV5-8 to TRBJ2-7, with 8 bases identical to TRBD2. V shed 4 bases and J 3 bases; nucleotides not matched to a gene: 9. Looked up from germline, CDR1 is SGHTS and CDR2 is YDEGEE. The CDR3 is made up of 15 amino acids. The CDR3 loop reads CASSPLGLALYEQYF. CDR3 DNA: TGTGCCAGCAGCCCACTCGGACTAGCCCTCTACGAGCAGTACTTC.